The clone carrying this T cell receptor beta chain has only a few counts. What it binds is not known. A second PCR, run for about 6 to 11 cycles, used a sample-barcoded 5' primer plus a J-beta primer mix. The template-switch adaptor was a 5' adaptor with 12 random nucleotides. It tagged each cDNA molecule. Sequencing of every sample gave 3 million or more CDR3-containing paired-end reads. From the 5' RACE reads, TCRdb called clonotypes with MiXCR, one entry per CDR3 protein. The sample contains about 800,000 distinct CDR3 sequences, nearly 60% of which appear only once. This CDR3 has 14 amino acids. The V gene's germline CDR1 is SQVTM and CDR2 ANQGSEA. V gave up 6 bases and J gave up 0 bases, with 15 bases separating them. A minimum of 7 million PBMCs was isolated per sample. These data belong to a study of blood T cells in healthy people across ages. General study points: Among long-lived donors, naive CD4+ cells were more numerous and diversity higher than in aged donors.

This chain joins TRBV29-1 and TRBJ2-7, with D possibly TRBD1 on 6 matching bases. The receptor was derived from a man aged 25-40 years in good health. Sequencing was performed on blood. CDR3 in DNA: TGCAGCGTCGACACAGGGACGGCCTCCTACGAGCAGTACTTC. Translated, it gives CSVDTGTASYEQYF.